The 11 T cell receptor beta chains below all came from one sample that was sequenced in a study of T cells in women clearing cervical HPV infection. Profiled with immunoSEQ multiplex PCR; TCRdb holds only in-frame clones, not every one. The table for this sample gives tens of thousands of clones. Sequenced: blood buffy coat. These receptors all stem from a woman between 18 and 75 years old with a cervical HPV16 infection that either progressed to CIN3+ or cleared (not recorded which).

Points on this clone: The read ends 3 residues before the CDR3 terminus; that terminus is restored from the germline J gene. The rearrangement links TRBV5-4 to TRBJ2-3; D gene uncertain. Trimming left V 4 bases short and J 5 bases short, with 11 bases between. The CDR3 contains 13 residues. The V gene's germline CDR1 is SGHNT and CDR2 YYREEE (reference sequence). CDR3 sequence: CASSLEVEDTQYF. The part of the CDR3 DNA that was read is TGTGCCAGCAGCCTAGAAGTGGAAGATACG.

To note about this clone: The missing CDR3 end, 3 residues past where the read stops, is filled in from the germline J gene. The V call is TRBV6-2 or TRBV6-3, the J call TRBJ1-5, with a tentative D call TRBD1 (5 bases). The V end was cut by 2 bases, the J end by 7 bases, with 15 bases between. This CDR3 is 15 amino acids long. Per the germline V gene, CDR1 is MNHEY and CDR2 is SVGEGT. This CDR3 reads CASSYEAQGNQPQHF. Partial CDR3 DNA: TGTGCCAGCAGTTACGAGGCCCAGGGAAACCAGCCC.

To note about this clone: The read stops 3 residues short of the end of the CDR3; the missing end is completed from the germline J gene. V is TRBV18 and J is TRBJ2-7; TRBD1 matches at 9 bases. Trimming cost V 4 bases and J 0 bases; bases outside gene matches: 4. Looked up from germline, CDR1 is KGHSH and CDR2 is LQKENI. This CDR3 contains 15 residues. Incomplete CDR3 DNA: TGTGCCAGCTCACAACAGGGGGCCAGCTCCTACGAG. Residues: CASSQQGASSYE. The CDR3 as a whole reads CASSQQGASSYEQYF.

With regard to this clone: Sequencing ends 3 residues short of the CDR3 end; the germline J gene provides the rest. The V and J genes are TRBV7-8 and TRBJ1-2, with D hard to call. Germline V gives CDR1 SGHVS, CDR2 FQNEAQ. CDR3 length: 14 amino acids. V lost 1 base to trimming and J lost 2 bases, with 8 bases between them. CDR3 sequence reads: CASSLGRGNYGYTF. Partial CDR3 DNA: TGTGCCAGCAGCTTAGGTAGAGGGAACTATGGC.

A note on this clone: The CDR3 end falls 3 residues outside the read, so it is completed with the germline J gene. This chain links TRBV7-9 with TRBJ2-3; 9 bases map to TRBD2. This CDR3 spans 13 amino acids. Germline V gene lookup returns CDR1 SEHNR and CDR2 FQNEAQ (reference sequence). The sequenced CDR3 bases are TGTGCCGGAATCACTAGCGGGCAAGAGACG. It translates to CAGITSGQET. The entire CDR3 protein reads CAGITSGQETQYF.

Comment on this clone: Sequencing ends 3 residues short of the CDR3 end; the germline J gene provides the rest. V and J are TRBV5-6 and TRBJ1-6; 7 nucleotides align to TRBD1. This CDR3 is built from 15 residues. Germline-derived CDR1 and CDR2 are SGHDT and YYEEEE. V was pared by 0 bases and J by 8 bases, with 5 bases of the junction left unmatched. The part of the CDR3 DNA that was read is TGTGCCAGCAGCTTGGTTGACAGGGAGGATTCACCC. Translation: CASSLVDREDSP. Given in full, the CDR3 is CASSLVDREDSPLHF. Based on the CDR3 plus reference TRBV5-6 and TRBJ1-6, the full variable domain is DAGVTQSPTHLIKTRGQQVTLRCSPKSGHDTVSWYQQALGQGPQFIFQYYEEEERQRGNFPDRFSGHQFPNYSSELNVNALLLGDSALYLCASSLVDREDSPLHFGNGTRLTVT.

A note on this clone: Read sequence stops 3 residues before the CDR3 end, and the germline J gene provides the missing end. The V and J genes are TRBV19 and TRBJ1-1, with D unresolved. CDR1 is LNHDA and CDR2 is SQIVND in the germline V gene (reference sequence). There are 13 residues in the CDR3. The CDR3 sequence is CASTSPTRAEAFF. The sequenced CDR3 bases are TGTGCCAGTACCTCTCCTACTAGGGCCGAA.

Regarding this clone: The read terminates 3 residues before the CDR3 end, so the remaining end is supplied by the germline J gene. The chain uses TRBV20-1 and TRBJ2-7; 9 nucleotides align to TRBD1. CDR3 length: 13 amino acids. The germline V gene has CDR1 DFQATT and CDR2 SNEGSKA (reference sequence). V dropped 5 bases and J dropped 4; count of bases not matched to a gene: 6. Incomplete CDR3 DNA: TGCAGTGCTGCGGACAGGGGATTGTACGAG. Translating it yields CSAADRGLYE. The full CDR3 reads CSAADRGLYEQYF.

CDR3 DNA (partial): TGCAGTGCTAGAGATTTAGGGGGTATGACCGGGGAG. Its protein product is CSARDLGGMTGE. The complete CDR3 sequence is CSARDLGGMTGELFF. The chain links TRBV20-1 to TRBJ2-2; TRBD1 might be the D (6 bases). The read terminates 3 residues ahead of where the CDR3 ends, so the germline J gene completes it. The CDR3 runs 15 residues. V shed 0 bases and J shed 5 bases, with 13 bases lying between them. The germline gives CDR1 DFQATT, CDR2 SNEGSKA (reference sequence).

The CDR3 here is CASSMRGGSSYNEQFF. CDR3 DNA (partial): TGCGCCAGCAGTATGCGAGGCGGGAGTTCCTACAATGAG. The rearrangement links TRBV5-1 to TRBJ2-1; 7 nucleotides align to TRBD2. The DNA ends 3 residues before the CDR3 does, and the rest of the CDR3 is filled in from the germline J gene. The CDR3 loop spans 16 amino acids. CDR1 SGHRS and CDR2 YFSETQ come from the germline V gene. Trimming removed 5 bases from V and 1 base from J; junction bases left unmatched: 9.

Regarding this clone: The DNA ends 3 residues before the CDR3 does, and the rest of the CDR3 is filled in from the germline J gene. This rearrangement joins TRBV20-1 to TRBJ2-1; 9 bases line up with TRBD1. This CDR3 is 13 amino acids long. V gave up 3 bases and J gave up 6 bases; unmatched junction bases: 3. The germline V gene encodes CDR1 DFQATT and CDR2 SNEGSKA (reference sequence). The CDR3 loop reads CSASPGQGNEQFF. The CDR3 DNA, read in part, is TGCAGTGCTAGCCCGGGACAGGGCAATGAG.